The 9 T cell receptor beta chains below were found in one sample sequenced in a study of blood T cells in healthy people across ages. PCR was performed a second time for 7 to 11 cycles using a sample-barcoded 5' primer and a J-beta primer mix. Using its own MiXCR run on the 5' RACE reads, TCRdb lists one record per CDR3 protein. Of some 900,000 distinct CDR3 sequences listed, 25% to 35% are singletons. What was sequenced was blood. Receptors were obtained from a woman over 75 in good health.

J is TRBJ1-1 and V is TRBV7-2; maybe TRBD1 (5 bases). This CDR3 is built from 14 residues. Looked up from germline, CDR1 is SGHTA and CDR2 is FQGNSA. The V end lost 1 base, the J end lost 4 bases, and 10 bases lay between the germline ends. CDR3 region: CASSLEPRGTEAFF. CDR3 nucleotide sequence: TGTGCCAGCAGCTTAGAACCTAGGGGCACTGAAGCTTTCTTT.

The rearrangement links TRBV7-2 to TRBJ2-5; 11 bases agree with TRBD2. This CDR3 spans 13 amino acids. The trim removed 3 bases at V and 12 bases at J, leaving 6 bases unmatched. The germline V gene has CDR1 SGHTA and CDR2 FQGNSA. The CDR3 sequence is CASSFSGGETKYF. CDR3 nucleotide sequence: TGTGCCAGCAGCTTTAGCGGGGGGGAAACTAAGTACTTC.

This clonotype was recorded many times. The CDR3 spells CASSLQPPSTDTQYF. DNA for the CDR3: TGTGCCAGCAGCTTACAACCCCCTAGCACAGATACGCAGTATTTT. The rearrangement joins TRBV7-2 to TRBJ2-3; no clear D gene. Germline values: CDR1 SGHTA, CDR2 FQGNSA. This CDR3 spans 15 amino acids. Deletions cut 2 bases from V and 0 bases from J, with 9 bases between.

This clonotype was found many times. The gene calls are TRBV20-1 and TRBJ2-7, with D maybe TRBD1 (6 bases). The CDR3 runs 13 residues. V was trimmed by 4 bases and J by 3 bases, leaving 13 bases between them. The V gene's germline CDR1 is DFQATT and CDR2 SNEGSKA (reference sequence). CDR3 sequence: CSATRGQGYEQYF. The CDR3 DNA follows: TGCAGTGCTACCAGGGGACAAGGCTACGAGCAGTACTTC.

This rearrangement joins TRBV11-2 to TRBJ2-1; 15 nucleotides agree with TRBD2. CDR1 and CDR2 (germline): SGHAT, FQNNGV. The junction had 2 bases not matched to a gene; V was cut back by 4 bases and J by 1 base. This CDR3 is 17 amino acids long. The CDR3 DNA sequence: TGTGCCAGCAGCTCGGGACTAGCGGGGGGATCCTACAATGAGCAGTTCTTC. This translates into CASSSGLAGGSYNEQFF.

As for this clonotype: This may be a read error, as it is one base from a much larger clone. This chain links TRBV28 with TRBJ2-6; D is possibly TRBD1 (5 bases). The CDR3 extends over 16 amino acids. Per germline, CDR1 MDHEN and CDR2 SYDVKM. The CDR3 reads CATIGRKPSGANVRTF. DNA of the CDR3: TGTGCCACCATCGGACGGAAGCCCTCTGGGGCCAACGTCCGGACTTTC.

The genes are TRBV6-2 or TRBV6-3 and TRBJ1-1; TRBD1 is a possible D gene (5 bases). Germline CDR1 is MNHEY and CDR2 is SVGEGT. V dropped 7 bases and J dropped 4 bases, with 10 bases sitting between them. The CDR3 runs 12 residues. CDR3 DNA: TGTGCCAGCAAGAGGGGAAGCACTGAAGCTTTCTTT. It codes for CASKRGSTEAFF.

A single count supports this clonotype. CDR3 sequence (DNA): TGCAGTGTCGAAGGGGGGGTTGACTATGGCTACACCTTC. Translated, it gives CSVEGGVDYGYTF. The chain couples TRBV29-1 to TRBJ1-2; TRBD1 is a possible D gene (6 bases). Germline-derived CDR1 and CDR2 are SQVTM and ANQGSEA. This CDR3 has 13 residues.

The sample holds many counts of this clonotype. The rearrangement uses TRBV7-9 and TRBJ2-7; possible D gene TRBD2, 5 bases. From germline, CDR1 is SEHNR and CDR2 FQNEAQ (reference sequence). The CDR3 consists of 12 residues. Trimming removed 2 bases at V and 5 bases at J, with 7 bases between. CDR3 sequence (DNA): TGTGCCAGCAGCTTAAACGGGGACGAGCAGTACTTC. Translated, it gives CASSLNGDEQYF.